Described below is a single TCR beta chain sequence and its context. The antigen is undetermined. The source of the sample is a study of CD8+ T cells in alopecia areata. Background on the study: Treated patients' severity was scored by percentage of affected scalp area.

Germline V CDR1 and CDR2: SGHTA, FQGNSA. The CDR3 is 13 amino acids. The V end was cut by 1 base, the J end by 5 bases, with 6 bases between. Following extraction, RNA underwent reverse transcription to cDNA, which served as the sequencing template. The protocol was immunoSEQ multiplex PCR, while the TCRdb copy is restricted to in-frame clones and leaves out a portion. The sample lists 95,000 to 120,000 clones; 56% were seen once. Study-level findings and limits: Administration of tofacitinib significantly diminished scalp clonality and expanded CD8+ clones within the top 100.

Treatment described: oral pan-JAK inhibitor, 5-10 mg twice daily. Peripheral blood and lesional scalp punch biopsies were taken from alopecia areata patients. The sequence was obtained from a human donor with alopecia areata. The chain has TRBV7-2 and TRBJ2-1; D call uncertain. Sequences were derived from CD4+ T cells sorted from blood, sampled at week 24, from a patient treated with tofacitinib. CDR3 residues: CASSLGQNNEQFF. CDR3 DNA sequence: TGTGCCAGCAGCTTAGGCCAGAACAATGAGCAGTTCTTC.